This T cell receptor beta chain was retrieved from a study of Ad26.COV2.S vaccination and SARS-CoV-2 variants. Study results and limitations: People who got the vaccine had more spike-specific TCR breadth than people who got placebo. TCR breadth and depth analyses may have underestimated total T cell responses. Placebo and vaccine recipients had non-spike TCR breadth that was similar.

Only in-frame clones appear in the TCRdb table, and some are missing; sequencing was by immunoSEQ multiplex PCR. The table shows 250,000 or so clones, with approximately 88% occurring only once. Treatment meaning: over 15 received Ad26.COV2.S at low or high dose, single or two shots; roughly five received placebo; per-sample allocation not given. The samples were gathered on day 63 after the first injection of vaccine or placebo. The germline V gene has CDR1 LGHNA and CDR2 YSLEER. The CDR3 has 18 residues. V lost 3 bases and J 0 bases, leaving 18 bases between the germline ends. Notes on this clone: The antigen is unknown.

The sample consisted of peripheral blood, taken in a trial of Ad26.COV2.S vaccine versus placebo. This chain connects TRBV4-3 to TRBJ2-1, with D possibly TRBD2 on 5 matching bases. The source is a person between 18 and 65 years old who received the Ad26.COV2.S COVID-19 vaccine or a placebo. The CDR3 region is CASSQDPTGSFSYNEQFF. The CDR3 DNA reads TGCGCCAGCAGCCAGGACCCCACGGGGTCATTCTCCTACAATGAGCAGTTCTTC.